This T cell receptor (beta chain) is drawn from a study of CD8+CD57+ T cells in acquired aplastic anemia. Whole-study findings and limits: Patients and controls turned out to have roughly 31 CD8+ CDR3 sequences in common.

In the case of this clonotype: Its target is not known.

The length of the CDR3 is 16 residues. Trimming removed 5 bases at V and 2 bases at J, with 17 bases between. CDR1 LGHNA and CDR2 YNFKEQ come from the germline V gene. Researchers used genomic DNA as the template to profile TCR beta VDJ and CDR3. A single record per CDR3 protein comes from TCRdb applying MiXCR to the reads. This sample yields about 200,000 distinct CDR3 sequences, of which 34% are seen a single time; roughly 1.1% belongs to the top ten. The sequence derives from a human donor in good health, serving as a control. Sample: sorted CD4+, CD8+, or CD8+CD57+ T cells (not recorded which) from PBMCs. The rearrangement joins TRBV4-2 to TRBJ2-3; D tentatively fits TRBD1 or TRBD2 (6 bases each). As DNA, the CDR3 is TGTGCCAGCAGCAACCTAGTGGGGGGCCCCACAGATACGCAGTATTTT. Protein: CASSNLVGGPTDTQYF.